This T cell receptor (beta chain) was captured in a study of human T cells and chemical hapten exposure. Across the whole study: TCR yields differed between samples (mainly from small differences in pooled library volume).

The CDR3 has 13 residues. V was clipped by 7 bases and J by 8 bases, with 20 bases between them. Germline V gene sequence: CDR1 SQVTM, CDR2 ANQGSEA. Time point meaning: patch test 3, about 24 weeks after DPC sensitization. The treatment is: therapeutic diphenylcyclopropenone sensitization with weekly scalp DPC. The total RNA was obtained from whole blood that was not fractionated. This clonotype was counted at least ten times. Antigen: not known. The library gave individual cDNA molecules unique molecular identifiers. TCRdb re-called the RACE reads with MiXCR, one entry per CDR3 protein. Of tens of thousands of distinct CDR3 sequences listed, 9.5% to 15% are singletons. Findings of the study overall: There were significantly more large CDR3 similarity clusters among expanded TCRs than among controls. There was alopecia in the donors, so their immune response may differ from that of healthy people.

This specimen consisted of whole blood, obtained in connection with sensitization to the hapten diphenylcyclopropenone (DPC). The TCR sequence derives from a woman between 40 and 55 years old with alopecia areata. Some clones in this sample may be carry-over from other donors' samples. The rearrangement joins TRBV29-1 to TRBJ1-2; D is unclear. The CDR3 nucleotides are TGCAGCGAGACGGACGCCCCAATTACCGGCTACACCTTC. Translated, it gives CSETDAPITGYTF.